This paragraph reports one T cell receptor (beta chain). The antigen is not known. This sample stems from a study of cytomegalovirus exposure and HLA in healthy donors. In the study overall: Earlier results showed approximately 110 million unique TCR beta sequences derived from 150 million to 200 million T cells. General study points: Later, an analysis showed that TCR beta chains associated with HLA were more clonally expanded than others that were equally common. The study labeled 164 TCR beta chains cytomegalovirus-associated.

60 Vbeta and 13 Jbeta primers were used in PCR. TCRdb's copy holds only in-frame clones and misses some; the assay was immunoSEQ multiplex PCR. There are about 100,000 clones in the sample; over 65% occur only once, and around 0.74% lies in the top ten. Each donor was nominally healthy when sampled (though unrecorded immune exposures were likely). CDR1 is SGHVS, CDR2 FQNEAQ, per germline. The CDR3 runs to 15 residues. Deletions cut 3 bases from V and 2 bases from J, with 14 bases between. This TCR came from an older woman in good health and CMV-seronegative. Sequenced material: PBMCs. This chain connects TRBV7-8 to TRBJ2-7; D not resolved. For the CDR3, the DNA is TGTGCCAGCAGCTTCTCGGCAGGCCTTACCTACGAGCAGTACTTC. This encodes CASSFSAGLTYEQYF.